Detailed here is one T cell receptor beta chain. Germline V gives CDR1 MNHEY, CDR2 SVGAGI. The CDR3 sequence is 15 residues long. With 6 bases clipped from V and 5 bases from J, the junction kept 11 bases outside the gene matches. TCRdb's copy holds only in-frame clones and misses some; the assay was immunoSEQ multiplex PCR. The sample contains fewer than 350,000 clones, around 88% of which appear only once. These data belong to a study of blood T cell repertoires in COVID-19. The clonotype comes from a woman aged 25 to 39 who had recovered from COVID-19. Sequencing was carried out using peripheral blood. The chain recombines TRBV6-5 with TRBJ2-7; TRBD1 agrees at 9 bases. The CDR3 loop reads CASRSSRDRVNEQYF. The CDR3 nucleotides are TGTGCCAGCAGGAGCTCCCGGGACAGGGTGAACGAGCAGTACTTC.